This passage covers 25 T cell receptor beta chains from one sample sequenced in a study of blood T cell repertoires in COVID-19. This table comes from immunoSEQ multiplex PCR, and its TCRdb copy is limited to in-frame clones, with some not included. The data hold a few hundred thousand clones, with more than 85% observed a single time. Sequencing used peripheral blood. These receptor sequences come from a man aged 40-55 years with active or convalescent COVID-19.

The rearrangement uses TRBV6-6 and TRBJ1-4; 7 nucleotides align to TRBD1. Looked up from germline, CDR1 is MNHNY and CDR2 is SVGAGI (reference sequence). The ends lost 5 bases at V and 7 bases at J; junction bases unmatched: 13. The CDR3 spans 16 residues. CDR3 coding DNA: TGTGCCAGCAGTCGACAGGGAAGTTTGGGGGCTGAAAAACTGTTTTTT. This gives the protein CASSRQGSLGAEKLFF.

The V call is TRBV27, the J call TRBJ1-5; weak D call: TRBD1 (6 bases). CDR3 length: 16 amino acids. Germline V gene data show CDR1 as MNHEY and CDR2 as SMNVEV (reference sequence). Trimming removed 2 bases at V and 6 bases at J, with 17 bases between. The CDR3 DNA reads as TGTGCCAGCAGTTTAAAAGTCGAACAGGGTCGTCAGCCCCAGCATTTT. Encoded protein: CASSLKVEQGRQPQHF.

The table lists this clone with a count of one. The chain employs TRBV18 and TRBJ2-3; 10 bases fit TRBD1. V was pared by 0 bases and J by 5 bases, with 8 bases of the junction left unmatched. Germline V CDR1 and CDR2: KGHSH, LQKENI. The CDR3 contains 17 residues. The CDR3 DNA is TGTGCCAGCTCACCACCAACCGACAGGGGGCATAAAGATACGCAGTATTTT. Translated, it gives CASSPPTDRGHKDTQYF.

This clone was picked up a small number of times. The chain is built from TRBV30 and TRBJ1-3, with D unclear. Trimming cost V 3 bases and J 15 bases, with 18 bases left between them. CDR3 size: 12 residues. From germline, CDR1 is GTSNPN and CDR2 SVGIG (reference sequence). CDR3 amino acids: CAWRRTGKIEYF. CDR3 nucleotide sequence: TGTGCCTGGAGGAGAACGGGGAAGATTGAATATTTT.

The rearrangement uses TRBV5-1 and TRBJ2-7, with a weak D call TRBD1 (5 bases). The germline V gene encodes CDR1 SGHRS and CDR2 YFSETQ. V lost 0 bases and J lost 3, with 13 bases in between. The CDR3 has 15 residues. The CDR3 coding sequence is TGCGCCAGCAGCTTGGAAGTAGGGGTGTTCTACGAGCAGTACTTC. This gives the protein CASSLEVGVFYEQYF.

This chain links TRBV5-1 with TRBJ2-7; D not certain. The CDR3 covers 13 residues. The V end lost 0 bases, the J end lost 4 bases, and 8 bases lay between the germline ends. Germline V gene lookup returns CDR1 SGHRS and CDR2 YFSETQ. The chain's CDR3 is CASSLGAAYEQYF. CDR3 bases: TGCGCCAGCAGCTTGGGGGCAGCATACGAGCAGTACTTC.

This chain connects TRBV9 to TRBJ2-3; D is undetermined. This CDR3 has 16 amino acids. Germline V gene lookup returns CDR1 SGDLS and CDR2 YYNGEE. Trimming removed 0 bases from V and 0 bases from J, with 11 bases in between. The CDR3 sequence is CASSVGVRPSTDTQYF. The CDR3, as DNA: TGTGCCAGCAGCGTAGGCGTCAGGCCGAGCACAGATACGCAGTATTTT.

The chain employs TRBV7-2 and TRBJ1-1; maybe TRBD1 (5 bases). Trimming pared 2 bases from V and 8 bases from J, leaving 15 bases between. The CDR3 spans 14 residues. Germline V gene sequence: CDR1 SGHTA, CDR2 FQGNSA. The CDR3 spells CASSLIMGGKEAFF. CDR3 bases: TGTGCCAGCAGCTTAATTATGGGGGGTAAGGAAGCTTTCTTT. The full variable domain, with the rest looked up from reference TRBV7-2 and TRBJ1-1, is GAGVSQSPSNKVTEKGKDVELRCDPISGHTALYWYRQSLGQGLEFLIYFQGNSAPDKSGLPSDRFSAERTGGSVSTLTIQRTQQEDSAVYLCASSLIMGGKEAFFGQGTRLTVV.

The CDR3 sequence is CASSIRDRGSEQYF. The CDR3 bases are TGTGCCAGCAGTATCCGGGACAGGGGAAGCGAGCAGTACTTC. This chain links TRBV2 with TRBJ2-7; TRBD1 matches 10 bases. The CDR3 covers 14 residues. The V gene's germline CDR1 is SNHLY and CDR2 FYNNEI. Losses at the gene ends were 5 bases for V and 6 bases for J; bases not matched to a gene: 7. Variable domain in full (rest from reference TRBV2 and TRBJ2-7): EPEVTQTPSHQVTQMGQEVILRCVPISNHLYFYWYRQILGQKVEFLVSFYNNEISEKSEIFDDQFSVERPDGSNFTLKIRSTKLEDSAMYFCASSIRDRGSEQYFGPGTRLTVT.

The CDR3: CASSRDRDYSNQPQHF. The DNA for the CDR3 is TGTGCCAGCTCGCGGGACAGGGACTATAGCAATCAGCCCCAGCATTTT. The chain couples TRBV18 to TRBJ1-5, with 9 bases lining up with TRBD1. This CDR3 contains 16 residues. Germline lookup yields CDR1 KGHSH and CDR2 LQKENI. V gave up 6 bases and J gave up 0 bases; unmatched junction bases: 6.

This rearrangement joins TRBV5-5 to TRBJ2-7; possibly TRBD1 for D (6 bases). CDR3 length: 14 amino acids. With 0 bases removed from V and 5 bases from J, the gap between germline ends came to 12 bases. CDR1 and CDR2 (germline): SGHKS, YYEKEE (reference sequence). This CDR3 reads CASSLAVRGHEQYF. Written as DNA, the CDR3 is TGTGCCAGCAGCTTGGCGGTCAGGGGCCACGAGCAGTACTTC.

V gene TRBV7-9 combines with J gene TRBJ2-2, with a weak D call TRBD1 (6 bases). Germline values: CDR1 SEHNR, CDR2 FQNEAQ (reference sequence). V lost 5 bases to trimming and J lost 1 base, with 8 bases between them. This CDR3 contains 14 residues. The CDR3 is CASSQTGNTGELFF. DNA for the CDR3: TGTGCCAGCAGCCAGACAGGGAACACCGGGGAGCTGTTTTTT.

This rearrangement joins TRBV2 to TRBJ1-4, with TRBD1 matching 9 bases. With V trimmed by 7 bases and J by 7 bases, 13 bases remained unmatched. Germline lookup yields CDR1 SNHLY and CDR2 FYNNEI. The CDR3 runs to 16 residues. CDR3 protein: CASTLPPGQGTEKLFF. The CDR3 nucleotides are TGTGCCAGCACCTTACCACCGGGACAGGGTACTGAAAAACTGTTTTTT. Full variable domain (rest looked up from reference TRBV2 and TRBJ1-4): EPEVTQTPSHQVTQMGQEVILRCVPISNHLYFYWYRQILGQKVEFLVSFYNNEISEKSEIFDDQFSVERPDGSNFTLKIRSTKLEDSAMYFCASTLPPGQGTEKLFFGSGTQLSVL.

The chain combines TRBV18 with TRBJ2-1; TRBD1 matches 8 bases. The CDR3 runs to 16 residues. Germline values: CDR1 KGHSH, CDR2 LQKENI. V gave up 5 bases and J gave up 4 bases; unmatched junction bases: 10. The CDR3 here is CASSSTGGIVYNEQFF. The CDR3 bases are TGTGCCAGCTCATCCACAGGGGGGATAGTTTACAATGAGCAGTTCTTC.

The chain joins TRBV27 to TRBJ2-3; 8 bases fit TRBD2. J gave up 4 bases and V 6 bases, and 6 bases lay outside the gene matches. The germline V gene encodes CDR1 MNHEY and CDR2 SMNVEV (reference sequence). This CDR3 contains 14 residues. CDR3 sequence reads: CASRFRGGPDTQYF. The CDR3 DNA reads as TGTGCCAGCAGGTTTCGGGGGGGCCCAGATACGCAGTATTTT.

The CDR3 is CSVSDDRTAGYTF. CDR3 sequence (DNA): TGCAGCGTCAGCGACGACAGGACTGCTGGCTACACCTTC. The chain is built from TRBV29-1 and TRBJ1-2, with D perhaps matching TRBD1 (6 bases). The CDR3 loop spans 13 amino acids. V lost 6 bases, J lost 7 bases, and 18 bases lay in between. Germline CDR1 reads SQVTM; CDR2 reads ANQGSEA.

The chain carries TRBV4-2 and TRBJ1-5; a weak D match, TRBD1 (5 bases). CDR1 LGHNA and CDR2 YNFKEQ come from the germline V gene. The CDR3 covers 15 residues. The germline V and J ends were trimmed by 0 bases and 2 bases, with 8 bases remaining between them. This chain's CDR3 is CASSQEQVGNQPQHF. The CDR3 DNA reads as TGTGCCAGCAGCCAAGAACAGGTGGGCAATCAGCCCCAGCATTTT.

The rearrangement uses TRBV4-2 and TRBJ2-3; D remains unclear. Looked up from germline, CDR1 is LGHNA and CDR2 is YNFKEQ. Trimming removed 0 bases from V and 0 bases from J, with 13 bases in between. The CDR3 sequence is 17 residues long. The CDR3 loop reads CASSQDFDATSTDTQYF. The CDR3 DNA reads TGTGCCAGCAGCCAAGATTTTGATGCTACTAGCACAGATACGCAGTATTTT.

CDR3 in amino acids: CASSQEGLISEAFF. CDR3 bases: TGTGCCAGCAGCCAAGAGGGACTTATAAGTGAAGCTTTCTTT. V gene TRBV3-1 (or the pseudogene TRBV3-2) combines with J gene TRBJ1-1; D perhaps matches TRBD1 (5 bases). CDR3 length equals 14 residues. Germline values: CDR1 LGHDT, CDR2 YNNKEL (reference sequence). Deletions cut 0 bases from V and 7 bases from J, with 12 bases between.

The chain has TRBV19 and TRBJ2-1, with 8 bases matching TRBD2. V lost 0 bases, J lost 0 bases, and 1 base stayed unmatched. Germline loops: CDR1 LNHDA, CDR2 SQIVND (reference sequence). The CDR3 has 16 residues. In nucleotides, the CDR3 is TGTGCCAGTAGTATAGATAGCGGGGTCTCCTACAATGAGCAGTTCTTC. Residues: CASSIDSGVSYNEQFF.

The rearrangement links TRBV10-1 to TRBJ1-5; 9 bases agree with TRBD1. V was pared by 6 bases and J by 3 bases, with 6 bases of the junction left unmatched. Germline CDR1 and CDR2: WNHNN and SYGVQD (reference sequence). The CDR3 sequence is 15 residues long. The CDR3 region is CASSPGTGNNQPQHF. In DNA form, the CDR3 reads TGCGCCAGCAGCCCCGGGACAGGGAACAATCAGCCCCAGCATTTT.

CDR3 sequence: CASETSGRAGTDTQYF. In nucleotides, the CDR3 is TGTGCCAGCGAGACTAGCGGGAGGGCTGGGACAGATACGCAGTATTTT. This chain links TRBV2 with TRBJ2-3, with 14 bases matching TRBD2. Germline loops: CDR1 SNHLY, CDR2 FYNNEI. J was trimmed by 3 bases and V by 8 bases; bases with no gene match: 7. CDR3 length: 16 residues. Combining the CDR3 with reference TRBV2 and TRBJ2-3 gives the whole variable domain EPEVTQTPSHQVTQMGQEVILRCVPISNHLYFYWYRQILGQKVEFLVSFYNNEISEKSEIFDDQFSVERPDGSNFTLKIRSTKLEDSAMYFCASETSGRAGTDTQYFGPGTRLTVL.

This sequence joins TRBV7-3 and TRBJ2-1, with 10 bases identical to TRBD2. The CDR3 has 15 residues. Germline V lookup: CDR1 SGHTA, CDR2 FQGTGA. The junction had 1 base not matched to a gene; V was cut back by 1 base and J by 4 bases. As DNA, the CDR3 is TGTGCCAGCAGCTTAATACTAGCGGGATACAATGAGCAGTTCTTC. Amino acid sequence: CASSLILAGYNEQFF.

The chain is built from TRBV10-2 and TRBJ1-1; tentatively, D is TRBD1 (5 bases). The CDR3 runs 13 residues. V lost 2 bases and J 7 bases, leaving 11 bases between the germline ends. Germline V CDR1 and CDR2: WSHSY, SAAADI. CDR3 bases: TGCGCCAGCAGTGAGAGGCGGGGGGATGAAGCTTTCTTT. It encodes CASSERRGDEAFF.

The chain employs TRBV28 and TRBJ2-7; D is unclear. The CDR3 has 12 residues. Deletions cut 1 base from V and 4 bases from J, with 5 bases between. Germline CDR1 reads MDHEN; CDR2 reads SYDVKM. CDR3 loop: CASSLSGYEQYF. CDR3 in DNA: TGTGCCAGCAGTTTATCAGGTTACGAGCAGTACTTC.